This T cell receptor beta chain was documented in a study of cytomegalovirus exposure and HLA in healthy donors. Across the study: Inside one of the first data releases sat some 93 million unique TCRs taken from HLA-typed donors.

CDR3 length: 15 amino acids. Germline CDR1 reads SGHTA; CDR2 reads FQGNSA. Trimming cost V 4 bases and J 1 base, with 10 bases left between them. Primers included in the PCR were 60 Vbeta and 13 Jbeta primers. In the original analysis: Unique TCR beta chains totaled 80 million to 100 million in a later count, with 8.5 million to 12 million of them shared. TCRdb keeps only in-frame clones here, not all; method: immunoSEQ multiplex PCR. The V and J calls and clone size were taken over from that table, and D and trimming were inferred from the DNA. The table records approximately 150,000 clones, roughly four fifths of them present only once. Worth noting for this clone: Antigen: not known.

Study-level results: Across HLA loci, a later analysis found differing TCR association rates, with DRB1 most and HLA-C fewest. TCR beta sequences reportedly predicted most subjects' HLA-A and HLA-B alleles accurately.

This chain uses TRBV7-2 with TRBJ2-2; possible D gene TRBD2, 6 bases. Sample: PBMCs. The TCR comes from a female donor in good health and CMV-seronegative. CDR3 DNA: TGTGCCAGCAGCTCGGGACTCATGAACACCGGGGAGCTGTTTTTT. Residues: CASSSGLMNTGELFF.